This T cell receptor beta chain comes out of a study of shared clonotypes between healthy human individuals (dated by TCRdb to between 2020 and 2021). Concerning the study at large: A few men and two women, aged 18 to 49 years, made up the cohort. Libraries were prepared and TCR repertoires were sequenced by different laboratories using diverse techniques, in order to increase sequencing depth and limit assay-specific biases. To estimate repertoire size and how much clonotype sharing occurs between individuals, the study deeply sequenced the blood TCR repertoires of 4 to 6 healthy adults. For each donor, CD4 naive and CD4 memory were each given three plates, CD8 naive was given two plates, and CD8 memory was given one plate. Leukapheresis yielded between about 0.8 and 9.5 billion PBMCs per donor. Study-wide conclusions, independent of this receptor: Based on pairwise subsampling, the degree of clonotype sharing among donors was expected to be affected by sequencing depth. Incomplete sequencing was indicated by rarefaction of sorted-subset datasets, despite the large sequencing depth. Compared with non-shared clonotypes, the clonotypes found in all four sorted-subset donors had higher generation probabilities. Because the study included only a small number of donors, the genetic and exposure-history diversity represented was limited. Across a few donors, roughly 5.4% of naive CD4, over 3% of naive CD8, around 2.5% of memory CD4, and around 0.4% of memory CD8 clonotypes were shared. Naive subsets generally had larger estimated clonotype richness than memory subsets. Only blood was sampled, and tissue TCR repertoires likely differ from those in blood.

The CDR3 runs 12 residues from the cysteine to the phenylalanine. The retained sequence is limited to the CDR3, 36 bases, with the frame set at the first base. CDR1 and CDR2 are drawn from the germline V gene (reference sequence): LNHDA, SQIVND. V lost 8 bases and J lost 0 bases; the stretch between them is 4 bases long. TCR CDR3 regions were amplified from genomic DNA by multiplex PCR using the deep immunoSEQ assay. Genomic DNA extracted from each cell subset was distributed evenly over all wells of several immunoSEQ 96-well plates, and each plate served as one replicate. Each replicate PCR for sorted subsets received about 210 ng genomic DNA, equal to roughly 30,000 T cell genomes. The purified libraries were quantified using a Qubit 3.0 fluorometer, sized with a Bioanalyzer 2100, and then quantified again using the KAPA Library Quantification kit. A separate single-read 150-cycle Illumina NextSeq 550 flow cell was used to sequence each immunoSEQ 96-well plate. The paper's data handling went like this. Because the immunoSEQ output included only junctional sequences and no quality scores, the filtering could not be the same as the filtering used for full-length reads. To assign V/J genes and CDR3, sequences were annotated against IMGT germline references using PyIR, a Python wrapper for IgBLAST v1.9. Reads with weak V/J assignments (E-value above 1e-6), missing CDR3, stop codons, out-of-frame junctions, or ambiguous translated residues were removed. V3J clonotypes were defined as sequences sharing an identical inferred V gene, J gene, and CDR3 amino acid sequence. Percentage overlap between repertoires was computed as shared unique clonotypes divided by the size of the smaller repertoire. Repertoire richness was assessed with RTK rarefaction, the Chao1 estimator, and Recon v2.1 estimates of unobserved clonotypes. Generation probabilities were computed with OLGA for all TCRbeta clonotypes obtained by the gDNA method from a few donors. TCRdb retrieved this table from immuneACCESS and kept in-frame rearrangements only. Not all clones are present; in checked studies, unresolved V genes account for under half, and no reason is known for the remainder. V and J calls and clone size are as listed in that table; D and trimming were resolved from the DNA. Recorded for this sample are nearly 2 million clones; about 95% of them occurred a single time. The leading ten clones occupy roughly 1.2% of the sample.

CD8 naive samples consisted of CD45RO-negative cells that were positively selected for CCR7, yielding a CD45RA+CCR7+ population without TemRA cells. Donors were healthy HIV-negative adults with no recently reported acute infections or vaccinations. Every donor was a Caucasian adult residing in Nashville, Tennessee, USA. Blood was collected by leukapheresis, and PBMCs were isolated by Ficoll-Histopaque density gradient centrifugation and then cryopreserved in liquid nitrogen vapor phase. Purity and quantity of every magnetically sorted T cell population were checked by analytical flow cytometry. Genomic DNA was isolated from every sorted fraction and measured by UV absorbance on a Nanodrop 2000c. Concerning this clone itself: Its antigen target is currently unknown. No base qualities exist here, and no much larger clone lies one base off it. Other nucleotide sequences in the sample specify the same CDR3.

In this chain, TRBV19 is recombined with TRBJ2-2; the D gene cannot be named for sure. The sequence was obtained from a man aged 18 to 30 in good health. Sequencing used naive CD8+ T cells sorted from blood. Reading the label with the study, this specimen's cell subset or site is: CD45RA+CCR7+. In nucleotides, the sequence is TGTGCCAGTCGTGCGAACACCGGGGAGCTGTTTTTT. Translation gives CASRANTGELFF.